These T cell receptor beta chains were read from a single sample in a study of spatial heterogeneity in lung cancer. One entry per CDR3 protein results from TCRdb running MiXCR on the 5' RACE reads. The sample includes 60,000 to 80,000 distinct CDR3 sequences, 10% to 15% seen only once; the top ten take over 5.5%. This sample comprised PBMCs, obtained at surgery. The receptor set was obtained from a male donor with early-stage non-small cell lung cancer. The CDR3 runs from the conserved cysteine through the conserved F or W. Each record gives: D gene, V gene, clone size, J gene, CDR3 protein, CDR3 DNA. A D gene is named only where the DNA matches it firmly. Only some rows state a clone size, as once, few, many or a class for expanded clones.

D: -
V: TRBV29-1
size: -
J: TRBJ2-1
CDR3: CSARGESSSYEQFF
DNA: TGCAGCGCCAGAGGGGAGTCCAGCTCCTACGAGCAGTTCTTC

D: TRBD2
V: TRBV10-3
size: many
J: TRBJ2-1
CDR3: CATGLAGASSYNEQFF
DNA: TGTGCCACTGGCCTAGCGGGGGCGAGCTCCTACAATGAGCAGTTCTTC

D: TRBD1
V: TRBV11-3
size: many
J: TRBJ1-2
CDR3: CASSPSTGNYGYTF
DNA: TGTGCCAGCAGCCCCTCGACAGGGAACTATGGCTACACCTTC

D: -
V: TRBV10-2
size: -
J: TRBJ2-4
CDR3: CASSESGPRGNIQYF
DNA: TGCGCCAGCAGTGAGTCCGGGCCTCGGGGGAACATTCAGTACTTC

D: -
V: TRBV29-1
size: many
J: TRBJ2-5
CDR3: CSVEGPQGGRLETQYF
DNA: TGCAGCGTTGAAGGGCCCCAGGGGGGGCGCTTAGAGACCCAGTACTTC

D: -
V: TRBV10-3
size: many
J: TRBJ1-2
CDR3: CAIRDSGNYGYTF
DNA: TGTGCCATCAGGGACAGCGGTAACTATGGCTACACCTTC

D: TRBD2
V: TRBV11-3
size: -
J: TRBJ2-1
CDR3: CASSLRLAGSNEQFF
DNA: TGTGCCAGCAGCTTAAGACTAGCGGGAAGCAATGAGCAGTTCTTC

D: -
V: TRBV7-2
size: few
J: TRBJ1-1
CDR3: CASSPQGRTEAFF
DNA: TGTGCCAGCAGCCCCCAGGGGCGGACTGAAGCTTTCTTT

D: TRBD1
V: TRBV20-1
size: few
J: TRBJ2-1
CDR3: CSAIRGPQDDEQFF
DNA: TGCAGTGCTATCAGGGGGCCGCAGGATGATGAGCAGTTCTTC

D: -
V: TRBV12-3/TRBV12-4
size: -
J: TRBJ1-5
CDR3: CASSLGRGDNQPQHF
DNA: TGTGCCAGCAGTTTAGGCCGGGGAGACAATCAGCCCCAGCATTTT

D: TRBD2
V: TRBV18
size: few
J: TRBJ2-1
CDR3: CASTSGRGNEQFF
DNA: TGTGCCAGCACTAGCGGGAGGGGCAATGAGCAGTTCTTC

D: -
V: TRBV7-9
size: -
J: TRBJ1-1
CDR3: CASSLEGETEAFF
DNA: TGTGCCAGCAGCTTAGAGGGAGAAACTGAAGCTTTCTTT

D: -
V: TRBV24-1
size: once
J: TRBJ1-2
CDR3: CATSDLPGAGYTF
DNA: TGTGCCACCAGTGATTTGCCGGGGGCTGGCTACACCTTC

D: TRBD1
V: TRBV4-3
size: few
J: TRBJ1-4
CDR3: CASSQYYRGFDEKLFF
DNA: TGCGCCAGCAGCCAATACTACAGGGGATTCGATGAAAAACTGTTTTTT

D: -
V: TRBV30
size: few
J: TRBJ1-1
CDR3: CAWSVGTEAFF
DNA: TGTGCCTGGAGTGTTGGCACTGAAGCTTTCTTT